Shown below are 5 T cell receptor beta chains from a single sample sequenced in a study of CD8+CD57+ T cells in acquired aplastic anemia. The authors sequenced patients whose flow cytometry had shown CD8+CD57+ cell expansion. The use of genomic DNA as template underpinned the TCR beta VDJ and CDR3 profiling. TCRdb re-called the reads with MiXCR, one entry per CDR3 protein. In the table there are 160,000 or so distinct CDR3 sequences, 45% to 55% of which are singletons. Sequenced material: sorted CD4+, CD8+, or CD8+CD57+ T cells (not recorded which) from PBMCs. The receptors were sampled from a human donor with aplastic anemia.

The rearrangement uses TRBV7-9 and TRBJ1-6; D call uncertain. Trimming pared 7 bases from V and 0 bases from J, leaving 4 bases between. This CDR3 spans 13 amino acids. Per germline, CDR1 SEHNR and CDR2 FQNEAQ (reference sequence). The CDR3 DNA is TGTGCCAGCACCAACTCCTATAATTCACCCCTCCACTTT. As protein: CASTNSYNSPLHF.

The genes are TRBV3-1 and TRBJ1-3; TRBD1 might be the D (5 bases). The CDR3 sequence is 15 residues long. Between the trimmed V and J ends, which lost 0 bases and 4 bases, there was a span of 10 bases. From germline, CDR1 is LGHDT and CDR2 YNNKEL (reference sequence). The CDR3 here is CASSQDWGSGNTIYF. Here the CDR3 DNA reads TGTGCCAGCAGCCAAGATTGGGGGTCAGGAAACACCATATATTTT.

CDR3 sequence reads: CATSDPDRGDTGELFF. CDR3 DNA sequence: TGTGCCACCAGTGACCCGGACAGGGGCGACACCGGGGAGCTGTTTTTT. V usage is TRBV24-1 and J usage is TRBJ2-2, with TRBD1 identical over 9 bases. CDR1 is KGHDR and CDR2 is SFDVKD in the germline V gene. J gave up 3 bases and V 4 bases, and 5 bases lay outside the gene matches. The length of the CDR3 is 16 residues.

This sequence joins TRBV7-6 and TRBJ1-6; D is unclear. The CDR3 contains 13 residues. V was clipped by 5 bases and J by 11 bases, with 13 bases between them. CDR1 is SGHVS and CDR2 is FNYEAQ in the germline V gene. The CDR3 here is CASSPRTETPLHF. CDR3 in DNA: TGTGCCAGCAGCCCCCGGACCGAGACACCCCTCCACTTT.

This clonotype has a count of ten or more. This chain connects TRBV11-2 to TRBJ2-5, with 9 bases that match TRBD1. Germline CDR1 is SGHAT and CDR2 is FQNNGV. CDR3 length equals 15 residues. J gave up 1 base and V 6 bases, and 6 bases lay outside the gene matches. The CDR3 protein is CASRLGDRAQETQYF. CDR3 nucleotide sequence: TGTGCCAGCAGGCTAGGGGACAGGGCCCAAGAGACCCAGTACTTC.